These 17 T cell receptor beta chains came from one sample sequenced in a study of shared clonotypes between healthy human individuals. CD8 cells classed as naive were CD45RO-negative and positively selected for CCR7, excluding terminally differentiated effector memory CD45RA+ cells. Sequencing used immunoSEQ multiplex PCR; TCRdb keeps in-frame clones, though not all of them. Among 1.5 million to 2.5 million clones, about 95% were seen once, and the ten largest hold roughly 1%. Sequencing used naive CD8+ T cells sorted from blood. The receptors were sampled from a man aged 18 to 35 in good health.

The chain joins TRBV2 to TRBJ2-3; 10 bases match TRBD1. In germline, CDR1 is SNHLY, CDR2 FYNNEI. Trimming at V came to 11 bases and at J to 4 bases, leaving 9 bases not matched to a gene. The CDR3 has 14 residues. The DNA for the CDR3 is TGTGCCTCCGGAGGACAGGGGGTTTCAGATACGCAGTATTTT. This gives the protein CASGGQGVSDTQYF.

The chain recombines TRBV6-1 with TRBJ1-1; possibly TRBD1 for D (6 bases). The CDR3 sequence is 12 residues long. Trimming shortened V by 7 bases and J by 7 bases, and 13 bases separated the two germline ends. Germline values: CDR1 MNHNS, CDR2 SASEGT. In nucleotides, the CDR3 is TGTGCCAGCAACGCAGGGGAGGGTGAAGCTTTCTTT. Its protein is CASNAGEGEAFF.

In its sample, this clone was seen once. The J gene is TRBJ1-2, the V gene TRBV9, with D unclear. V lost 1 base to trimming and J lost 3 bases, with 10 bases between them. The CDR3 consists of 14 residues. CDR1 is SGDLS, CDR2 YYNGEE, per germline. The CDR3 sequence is CASSVSTADYGYTF. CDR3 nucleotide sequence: TGTGCCAGCAGCGTAAGCACCGCTGACTATGGCTACACCTTC.

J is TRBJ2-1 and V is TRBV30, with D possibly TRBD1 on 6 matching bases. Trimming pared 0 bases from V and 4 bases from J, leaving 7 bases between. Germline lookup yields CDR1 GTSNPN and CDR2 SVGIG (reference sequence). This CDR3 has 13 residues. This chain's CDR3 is CAWSVQGYNEQFF. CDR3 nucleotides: TGTGCCTGGAGTGTACAGGGATACAATGAGCAGTTCTTC.

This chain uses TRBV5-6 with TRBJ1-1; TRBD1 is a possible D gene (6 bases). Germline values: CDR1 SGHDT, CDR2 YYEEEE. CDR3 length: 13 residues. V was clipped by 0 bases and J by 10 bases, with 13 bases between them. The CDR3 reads CASSLGSGASAFF. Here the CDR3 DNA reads TGTGCCAGCAGCTTGGGGTCGGGGGCTTCAGCTTTCTTT.

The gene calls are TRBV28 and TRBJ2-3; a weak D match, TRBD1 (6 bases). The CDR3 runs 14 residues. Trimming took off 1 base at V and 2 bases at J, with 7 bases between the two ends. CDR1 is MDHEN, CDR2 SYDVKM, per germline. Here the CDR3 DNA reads TGTGCCAGCAGTTTATACAGGGCCACAGATACGCAGTATTTT. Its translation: CASSLYRATDTQYF.

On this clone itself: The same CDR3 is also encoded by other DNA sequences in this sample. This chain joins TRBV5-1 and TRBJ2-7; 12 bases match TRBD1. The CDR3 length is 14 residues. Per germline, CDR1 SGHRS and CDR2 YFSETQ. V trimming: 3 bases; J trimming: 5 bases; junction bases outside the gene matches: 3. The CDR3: CASSSGQGADEQYF. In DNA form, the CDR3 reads TGCGCCAGCAGCTCGGGACAGGGGGCGGACGAGCAGTACTTC. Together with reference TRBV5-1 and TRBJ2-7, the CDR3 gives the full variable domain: KAGVTQTPRYLIKTRGQQVTLSCSPISGHRSVSWYQQTPGQGLQFLFEYFSETQRNKGNFPGRFSGRQFSNSRSEMNVSTLELGDSALYLCASSSGQGADEQYFGPGTRLTVT.

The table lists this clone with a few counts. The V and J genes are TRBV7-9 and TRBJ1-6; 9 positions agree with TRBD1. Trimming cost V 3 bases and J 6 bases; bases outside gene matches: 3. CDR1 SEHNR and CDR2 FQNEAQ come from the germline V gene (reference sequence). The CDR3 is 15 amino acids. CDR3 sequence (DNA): TGTGCCAGCAGCTTTACAGGGGGCGGTAATTCACCCCTCCACTTT. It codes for CASSFTGGGNSPLHF.

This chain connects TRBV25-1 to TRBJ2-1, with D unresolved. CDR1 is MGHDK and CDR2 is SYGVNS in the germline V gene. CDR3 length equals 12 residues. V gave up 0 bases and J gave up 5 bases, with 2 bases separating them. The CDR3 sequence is CASSEYNNEQFF. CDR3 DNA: TGTGCCAGCAGTGAATATAACAATGAGCAGTTCTTC.

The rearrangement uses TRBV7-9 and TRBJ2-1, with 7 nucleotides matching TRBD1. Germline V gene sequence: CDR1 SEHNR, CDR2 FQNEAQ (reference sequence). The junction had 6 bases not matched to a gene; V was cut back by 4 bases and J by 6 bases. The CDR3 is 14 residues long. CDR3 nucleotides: TGTGCCAGCAGCTCCCCACAGGGGAGCAATGAGCAGTTCTTC. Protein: CASSSPQGSNEQFF.

The CDR3 bases are TGCGCCAGCAGCCAAGAGGGACAGGGTTATGAAAAACTGTTTTTT. It is translated as CASSQEGQGYEKLFF. The V call is TRBV4-1, the J call TRBJ1-4; 9 bases line up with TRBD1. The ends lost 0 bases at V and 6 bases at J; junction bases unmatched: 2. CDR3 length: 15 amino acids. The germline V gene encodes CDR1 MGHRA and CDR2 YSYEKL.

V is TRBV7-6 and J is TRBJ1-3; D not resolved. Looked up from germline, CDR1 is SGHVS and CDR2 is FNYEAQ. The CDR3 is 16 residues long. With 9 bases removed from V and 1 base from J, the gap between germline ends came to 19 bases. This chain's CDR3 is CASTPLLEGSGNTIYF. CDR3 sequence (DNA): TGTGCCAGTACCCCTCTCCTGGAGGGATCTGGAAACACCATATATTTT.

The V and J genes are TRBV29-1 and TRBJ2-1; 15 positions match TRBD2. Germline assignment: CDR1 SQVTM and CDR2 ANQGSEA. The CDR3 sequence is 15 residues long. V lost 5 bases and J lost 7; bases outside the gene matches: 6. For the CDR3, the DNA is TGCAGCGTTCTTGGACTAGCGGGAGGGCAGAATGAGCAGTTCTTC. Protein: CSVLGLAGGQNEQFF.

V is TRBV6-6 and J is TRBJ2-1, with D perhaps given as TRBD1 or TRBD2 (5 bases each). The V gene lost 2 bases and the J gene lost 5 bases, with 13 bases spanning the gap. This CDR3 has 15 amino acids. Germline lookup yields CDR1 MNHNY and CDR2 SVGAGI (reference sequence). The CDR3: CASSYKGSPHNEQFF. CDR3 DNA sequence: TGTGCCAGCAGTTACAAGGGGAGCCCCCACAATGAGCAGTTCTTC.

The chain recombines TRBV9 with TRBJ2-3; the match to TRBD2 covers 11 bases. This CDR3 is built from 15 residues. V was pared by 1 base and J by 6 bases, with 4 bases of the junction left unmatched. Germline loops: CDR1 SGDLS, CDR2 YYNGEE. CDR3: CASSVLAGGGDTQYF. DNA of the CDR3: TGTGCCAGCAGCGTACTAGCGGGGGGTGGTGATACGCAGTATTTT.

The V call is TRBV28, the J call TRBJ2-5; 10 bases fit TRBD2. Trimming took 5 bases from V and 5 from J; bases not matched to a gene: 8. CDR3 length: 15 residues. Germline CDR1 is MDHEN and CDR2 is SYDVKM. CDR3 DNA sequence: TGTGCCAGCAGTCCGGCTAGCGGGGGTGATGAGACCCAGTACTTC. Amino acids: CASSPASGGDETQYF.

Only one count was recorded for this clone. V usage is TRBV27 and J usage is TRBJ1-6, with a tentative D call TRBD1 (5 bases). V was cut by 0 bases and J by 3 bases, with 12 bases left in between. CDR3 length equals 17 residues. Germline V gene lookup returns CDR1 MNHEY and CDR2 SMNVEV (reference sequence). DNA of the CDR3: TGTGCCAGCAGTTTATCGGCAGGGAGAGACTATAATTCACCCCTCCACTTT. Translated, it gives CASSLSAGRDYNSPLHF.